This T cell receptor (beta chain) is drawn from a study of blood T cell repertoires in COVID-19 (dated by TCRdb to about 2020). A note on the overall study: Collaborator samples came from the United States, Italy and Spain and covered acute and convalescent phases of COVID-19. The repertoires were released in a freely available public database meant as a resource for research on the immune response to SARS-CoV-2. The material from the prospective study consisted of cDNA or gDNA derived from T cells, B-cell-depleted T cells, or PBMCs. A de-identified subject ID, COVID-19 status, age in years and sex were almost always included in the sample metadata. The samples were drawn from two sources: the first 160 participants of the ongoing ImmuneRACE study, and 1,254 subjects contributed by 6 global collaborators. Deeply sampled blood TCRbeta repertoires from subjects exposed to, actively infected with, or recovered from COVID-19 were included in the dataset. Where available, HLA class I and class II types were taken from metadata supplied by the sample provider and were not determined by assay-based typing.

Collaborating institutions collected whole blood in K2EDTA tubes following their own protocols. For TCRbeta analysis, collaborators shipped samples in one of three forms: frozen whole blood, isolated PBMCs, or DNA extracted from either of those sample types. With respect to this clone: The specificity of this receptor is unknown. Per-base qualities were not stored, and no clone one base away is much larger.

The immunoSEQ Assay, a bias-controlled multiplex PCR, was used to amplify TCRbeta CDR3 regions from genomic DNA. From the authors' description of their analysis: Nucleated cell counts per sample were estimated from amplification of reference gene primers within the assay. To quantify the absolute abundance of each unique TCRbeta CDR3 rearrangement, sequence reads were collapsed and filtered. For each sample, productive Simpson clonality was calculated by taking the square root of Simpson's diversity index across productive rearrangements. TCRdb re-hosts the immuneACCESS table, in-frame sequences only. Its copies lack some clones; in the studies checked, an unresolved V gene accounts for under half of them, and the cause for the rest is not known. D and trimming come from the DNA, and the V and J calls and clone size come from that table. This sample holds about 210,000 clones; 90% to 95% were observed only once. Clones ranked in the top ten supply more than 0.95% of the sample.

CDR1 and CDR2 were assigned from the germline V gene (reference sequence) as SGHKS and YYEKEE. The CDR3 sequence holds 13 residues, the cysteine and phenylalanine included. The CDR3 DNA has 39 bases and is translated from base 1. V lost 6 bases and J lost 8 bases; the stretch between them is 15 bases long. Broad study findings and their caveats: How much clinical and demographic metadata was included differed by source and by participant, and the metadata was provided uncurated.

The clonotype was recovered from a man aged 30-40 years with acute or convalescent COVID-19. The sequence is built from TRBV5-5 and TRBJ2-1; tentative D gene TRBD1, with 6 bases matching. Sequences were obtained from peripheral blood. The CDR3 corresponds to CASKITGPHEQFF. Here is the DNA: TGTGCCAGCAAAATCACAGGGCCCCATGAGCAGTTCTTC.